This T cell receptor (beta chain) was identified in a study of T cell responses to AZD1222 COVID-19 vaccine. Study-level information: Second-dose schedules of about 4 or about 12 weeks were combined.

Whole-study results and caveats: Repertoire sampling occurred only after the peak T cell response. A rise in Spike-specific TCR breadth and depth followed two AZD1222 doses. Just a handful of AZD1222 recipients tested seropositive at baseline.

Assay: immunoSEQ multiplex PCR; the TCRdb copy retains only in-frame clones and omits some. Seen here are 150,000 to 200,000 clones, around 92% observed once, and the top ten hold around 1.5%. The germline V gene encodes CDR1 LGHDT and CDR2 YNNKEL (reference sequence). V lost 1 base and J 3 bases, leaving 7 bases between the germline ends. The CDR3 runs to 14 residues. With respect to this clone: Its target is unknown.

The rearrangement links TRBV3-1 (or the pseudogene TRBV3-2) to TRBJ2-1; D unclear. The sequencing used peripheral blood, collected on day 0 of AZD1222 vaccination. This receptor was identified in an adult in good health. The CDR3 coding sequence is TGTGCCAGCAGCCAAGCGCGGATCTACAATGAGCAGTTCTTC. It yields the protein CASSQARIYNEQFF.